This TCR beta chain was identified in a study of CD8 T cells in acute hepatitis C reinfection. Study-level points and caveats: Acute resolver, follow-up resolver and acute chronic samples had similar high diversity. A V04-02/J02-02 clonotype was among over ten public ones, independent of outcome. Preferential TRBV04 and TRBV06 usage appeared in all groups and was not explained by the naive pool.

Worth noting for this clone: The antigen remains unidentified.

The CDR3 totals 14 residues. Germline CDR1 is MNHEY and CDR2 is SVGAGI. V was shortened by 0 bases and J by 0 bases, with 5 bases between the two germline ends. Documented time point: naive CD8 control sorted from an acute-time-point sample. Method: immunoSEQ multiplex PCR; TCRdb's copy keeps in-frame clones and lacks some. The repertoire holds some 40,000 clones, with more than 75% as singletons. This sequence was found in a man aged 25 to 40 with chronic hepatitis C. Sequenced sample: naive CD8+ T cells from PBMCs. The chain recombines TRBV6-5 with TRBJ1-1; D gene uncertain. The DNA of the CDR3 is TGTGCCAGCAGTTACTCAGAAATGAACACTGAAGCTTTCTTT. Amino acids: CASSYSEMNTEAFF.